The 6 T cell receptor beta chains below all came from one sample that was sequenced in a study of multiple sclerosis patients with progressive multifocal leukoencephalopathy. Time point noted: less than 7 months of natalizumab therapy. Here immunoSEQ multiplex PCR was the method, and the copy in TCRdb shows in-frame clones only, minus some. This sample has around 30,000 clones, with approximately 89% found just once. The input for sequencing was PBMCs, taken from a patient treated with natalizumab. The source is a human donor with multiple sclerosis.

A note on this clone: The junction departs from germline at one end; a sequencing error may be responsible. The chain recombines TRBV5-1 with TRBJ2-1; a possible D gene is TRBD2 (6 bases). The CDR3 is 14 amino acids. CDR1 SGHRS and CDR2 YFSETQ come from the germline V gene. The CDR3 loop is CATSGRADYNEQFF. The CDR3, as DNA: TGCGCCACCAGCGGGCGGGCAGACTACAATGAGCAGTTCTTC.

CDR3: CASSQGPGNTIYF. CDR3 DNA: TGTGCCAGCAGCCAGGGACCGGGAAACACCATATATTTT. The chain combines TRBV7-9 with TRBJ1-3; tentatively, D is TRBD1 (5 bases). The CDR3 length is 13 residues. Germline lookup yields CDR1 SEHNR and CDR2 FQNEAQ (reference sequence). The V and J ends lost 5 bases and 4 bases respectively, with 9 bases between them.

This clone occurred a few times. As DNA, the CDR3 is TGTGCCAGCAGCGACAAGGGGGGGAACACTGAAGCTTTCTTT. As protein: CASSDKGGNTEAFF. The chain is built from TRBV5-6 and TRBJ1-1; TRBD1 is a possible D gene (6 bases). CDR1 and CDR2 (germline): SGHDT, YYEEEE. CDR3 size: 14 residues. Deletions cut 4 bases from V and 1 base from J, with 11 bases between.

The gene calls are TRBV29-1 and TRBJ1-1; tentative D call: TRBD1 (6 bases). Looked up from germline, CDR1 is SQVTM and CDR2 is ANQGSEA. The V end lost 7 bases, the J end lost 7 bases, and 16 bases lay between the germline ends. This CDR3 spans 12 amino acids. The CDR3 spells CSAHRGGREAFF. Written as DNA, the CDR3 is TGCAGCGCCCATCGGGGGGGGCGTGAAGCTTTCTTT.

This clone was observed once. The rearrangement links TRBV9 to TRBJ1-3; D remains ambiguous. CDR3 length equals 12 residues. Trimming stripped 0 bases from V and 3 bases from J, with 1 base between. The germline gives CDR1 SGDLS, CDR2 YYNGEE. The CDR3 DNA follows: TGTGCCAGCAGCGTAGGTGGAAACACCATATATTTT. This gives the protein CASSVGGNTIYF.

This chain links TRBV30 with TRBJ2-7; D not resolved. The CDR3 sequence is 12 residues long. The V gene lost 7 bases and the J gene lost 4 bases, with 14 bases spanning the gap. CDR1 GTSNPN and CDR2 SVGIG come from the germline V gene (reference sequence). The CDR3 sequence is CASGRAGYEQYF. The CDR3, as DNA: TGTGCCTCGGGCCGCGCAGGTTACGAGCAGTACTTC.